Below are 8 T cell receptor beta chains sequenced from a single sample in a study of beta chain features in type 1 diabetes. Sequenced material consisted of expressed TCRB transcripts (all of the isolated RNA was reverse transcribed). Sequencing used immunoSEQ multiplex PCR; TCRdb keeps in-frame clones, though not all of them. The sample contains under 550,000 clones, 9.5% to 12% of which appear only once. Material for sequencing was naive CD4+ T cells from blood. All receptors derive from a woman younger than 35 in good health.

In this sample, this clone turned up a few times. This sequence joins TRBV10-3 and TRBJ1-1; D is uncertain. This CDR3 region has 14 residues. CDR1 and CDR2 from the germline V gene are ENHRY and SYGVKD. Deletions cut 2 bases from V and 0 bases from J, with 7 bases between. Here the CDR3 reads CAISEKGVNTEAFF. The CDR3 DNA reads TGTGCCATCAGTGAGAAGGGCGTGAACACTGAAGCTTTCTTT.

This chain links TRBV18 with TRBJ2-1; a possible D gene is TRBD2 (6 bases). V dropped 6 bases and J dropped 9 bases, with 15 bases sitting between them. Germline CDR1 KGHSH, CDR2 LQKENI. The CDR3 runs to 13 residues. CDR3 nucleotide sequence: TGTGCCAGCTCTATCGGGAGAACGGTTGAGCAGTTCTTC. This sequence encodes CASSIGRTVEQFF.

The chain has TRBV7-2 and TRBJ1-5; D perhaps matches TRBD1 (5 bases). Deletions cut 3 bases from V and 4 bases from J, with 7 bases between. The CDR3 length is 13 residues. Germline lookup yields CDR1 SGHTA and CDR2 FQGNSA. CDR3 amino acids: CASSFDRNQPQHF. The CDR3 nucleotides read TGTGCCAGCAGCTTCGACAGAAATCAGCCCCAGCATTTT.

In this sample, this clone turned up a few times. The rearrangement links TRBV14 to TRBJ1-2, with D unresolved. V was shortened by 4 bases and J by 5 bases, with 8 bases between the two germline ends. The germline V gene has CDR1 SGHDN and CDR2 FVKESK. CDR3 length: 12 residues. For the CDR3, the DNA is TGTGCCAGCAGCCGCAACAGATATGGCTACACCTTC. Residues: CASSRNRYGYTF.

This clone showed up just a few times. The chain links TRBV7-2 to TRBJ2-7; D is perhaps TRBD1 (5 bases). Trimming shortened V by 1 base and J by 3 bases, and 7 bases separated the two germline ends. This CDR3 contains 13 residues. In germline, CDR1 is SGHTA, CDR2 FQGNSA. In nucleotides, the CDR3 is TGTGCCAGCAGCTTAGGACAGAACTACGAGCAGTACGTC. This codes for CASSLGQNYEQYV.

The table lists this clone with a few counts. This CDR3 reads CASSFLRNYNEQFF. The CDR3 bases are TGTGCCAGCAGCTTTTTGCGAAACTACAATGAGCAGTTCTTC. This sequence joins TRBV5-6 and TRBJ2-1; D is ambiguous. This CDR3 spans 14 amino acids. CDR1 is SGHDT and CDR2 is YYEEEE in the germline V gene. The V and J ends lost 2 bases and 3 bases respectively, with 9 bases between them. The full variable domain, rest sourced from reference TRBV5-6 and TRBJ2-1, is DAGVTQSPTHLIKTRGQQVTLRCSPKSGHDTVSWYQQALGQGPQFIFQYYEEEERQRGNFPDRFSGHQFPNYSSELNVNALLLGDSALYLCASSFLRNYNEQFFGPGTRLTVL.

This clone was counted a few times. At the DNA level, this CDR3 is encoded by other sequences in the same sample as well. The chain has TRBV29-1 and TRBJ1-1; D is ambiguous. Germline values: CDR1 SQVTM, CDR2 ANQGSEA. The CDR3 consists of 12 residues. Trimming took off 5 bases at V and 1 base at J, with 8 bases between the two ends. This chain's CDR3 is CSVLPGNTEAFF. CDR3 DNA sequence: TGCAGCGTTCTGCCGGGGAACACTGAAGCTTTCTTT. The entire variable domain, with the rest obtained from reference TRBV29-1 and TRBJ1-1, is as follows: SAVISQKPSRDICQRGTSLTIQCQVDSQVTMMFWYRQQPGQSLTLIATANQGSEATYESGFVIDKFPISRPNLTFSTLTVSNMSPEDSSIYLCSVLPGNTEAFFGQGTRLTVV.

This clone occurred a few times. This rearrangement joins TRBV7-2 to TRBJ2-5, with 8 bases matching TRBD1. CDR3 length: 16 residues. Per germline, CDR1 SGHTA and CDR2 FQGNSA. The V gene end was trimmed by 4 bases and the J gene end by 1 base; junction bases not matched to a gene: 8. DNA of the CDR3: TGTGCCAGCAGCTCCAGGGGGCGCGTCGGCCAAGAGACCCAGTACTTC. Translating gives CASSSRGRVGQETQYF.